The T cell receptor beta chain under discussion was sequenced for a study of neoadjuvant anti-PD-1 for oral cavity cancer. This clone ranks as medium-sized. The CDR3 runs to 13 residues. V was trimmed by 4 bases and J by 2 bases, leaving 8 bases between them. Germline lookup yields CDR1 LNHDA and CDR2 SQIVND (reference sequence). Libraries were prepared by immunoSEQ multiplex PCR; TCRdb keeps only in-frame clonotypes and omits some of them. Here the sample spans tens of thousands of clones, 70% to 85% being singletons. The sequence came from a person aged 40-85 years with oral cavity squamous cell carcinoma. V gene TRBV19 combines with J gene TRBJ1-2; maybe TRBD1 (6 bases). Sequenced material: PBMCs, taken before nivolumab (anti-PD-1) treatment. CDR3: CASSTGGNYGYTF. DNA for the CDR3: TGTGCCAGTAGTACGGGGGGCAACTATGGCTACACCTTC.